Presented here are 29 T cell receptor beta chains from one specimen sequenced in a study of human T cells and chemical hapten exposure. Time point in this sample: healthy volunteer bleed at 6 weeks. Total RNA was isolated from unfractionated whole blood. Each CDR3 protein is one row after TCRdb ran MiXCR on the RACE reads. The sample lists 70,000 to 85,000 distinct CDR3 sequences, over 8.5% occurring once. Sequencing was performed on whole blood. Receptor source: a male donor in good health. Some clones in this sample may be carry-over from other donors' samples.

Only a few counts were recorded for this clonotype. The chain is built from TRBV12-3 or TRBV12-4 and TRBJ1-5; D not certain. This CDR3 is 14 amino acids long. V lost 6 bases and J lost 0, with 9 bases in between. The CDR3 protein is CASSPDNSNQPQHF. The CDR3, as DNA: TGTGCCAGCAGCCCAGACAATAGCAATCAGCCCCAGCATTTT.

The rearrangement uses TRBV20-1 and TRBJ2-7; 10 bases are a match to TRBD2. Per germline, CDR1 DFQATT and CDR2 SNEGSKA (reference sequence). Trimming at V came to 4 bases and at J to 5 bases, leaving 8 bases not matched to a gene. CDR3 size: 14 residues. The CDR3 region is CSATSGRAADEQYF. DNA for the CDR3: TGCAGTGCTACCAGCGGGAGGGCCGCGGACGAGCAGTACTTC.

The sample holds a few counts of this clonotype. The V and J genes are TRBV4-2 and TRBJ1-1; unclear D gene. Germline V lookup: CDR1 LGHNA, CDR2 YNFKEQ. The V and J ends lost 0 bases and 3 bases respectively, with 5 bases between them. This CDR3 comprises 13 residues. The DNA for the CDR3 is TGTGCCAGCAGCCAAGATCGGTACACTGAAGCTTTCTTT. Translated, it gives CASSQDRYTEAFF.

This chain uses TRBV12-3 or TRBV12-4 with TRBJ1-1; no clear D. This CDR3 is 13 amino acids long. With 2 bases removed from V and 6 bases from J, the gap between germline ends came to 10 bases. DNA of the CDR3: TGTGCCAGCAGTTTATACAGAACGGCTGAAGCTTTCTTT. It translates to CASSLYRTAEAFF.

The J gene is TRBJ2-2, the V gene TRBV3-1; tentatively, D is TRBD2 (6 bases). Germline values: CDR1 LGHDT, CDR2 YNNKEL (reference sequence). The V and J ends lost 0 bases and 1 base respectively, with 12 bases between them. There are 17 residues in the CDR3. The DNA for the CDR3 is TGTGCCAGCAGCCAAGATAGCCGACTAGGGAACACCGGGGAGCTGTTTTTT. Protein: CASSQDSRLGNTGELFF.

The chain combines TRBV12-3 or TRBV12-4 with TRBJ2-2; 9 bases are a match to TRBD1. The V and J ends lost 6 bases and 6 bases, in that order; junction bases with no gene match: 2. The CDR3 extends over 13 amino acids. The CDR3 DNA is TGTGCCAGCAGGGGACAGGGTTCCGGGGAGCTGTTTTTT. It specifies CASRGQGSGELFF.

The gene calls are TRBV20-1 and TRBJ1-4; D perhaps matches TRBD1 (6 bases). Germline-derived CDR1 and CDR2 are DFQATT and SNEGSKA (reference sequence). Trimming shortened V by 5 bases and J by 8 bases, and 12 bases separated the two germline ends. The CDR3 totals 12 residues. Here the CDR3 reads CSASRTVEKLFF. The CDR3 coding sequence is TGCAGTGCTTCAAGGACAGTGGAAAAACTGTTTTTT.

Note on this clonotype: This could be a read error, since a much larger clone is one nucleotide away. The chain links TRBV11-2 to TRBJ1-3; a weak D match, TRBD1 (5 bases). Per the germline V gene, CDR1 is SGHAT and CDR2 is FQNNGV. The CDR3 loop spans 17 amino acids. V gave up 3 bases and J gave up 4 bases, with 19 bases separating them. The CDR3 loop is CASSFNREAGKGNTIYF. Here the CDR3 DNA reads TGTGCCAGCAGCTTCAATAGGGAGGCAGGGAAAGGAAACACCATATATTTT.

The chain combines TRBV4-2 with TRBJ1-2; D is unclear. CDR3 size: 14 residues. Germline CDR1 is LGHNA and CDR2 is YNFKEQ. The V end lost 0 bases, the J end lost 7 bases, and 12 bases lay between the germline ends. The CDR3 sequence is CASSQDLGDPGYTF. In DNA, the CDR3 is TGTGCCAGCAGCCAAGATCTAGGAGACCCTGGCTACACCTTC.

This clonotype was found a few times. The rearrangement joins TRBV18 to TRBJ1-4, with D tentatively TRBD1 (5 bases). Trimming shortened V by 3 bases and J by 6 bases, and 11 bases separated the two germline ends. This CDR3 comprises 14 residues. Germline V gene lookup returns CDR1 KGHSH and CDR2 LQKENI. CDR3 nucleotide sequence: TGTGCCAGCTCACCCAGACGGGGGGATGAAAAACTGTTTTTT. Protein: CASSPRRGDEKLFF.

J is TRBJ2-1 and V is TRBV5-4; 8 bases align to TRBD2. The length of the CDR3 is 15 residues. Germline V gene lookup returns CDR1 SGHNT and CDR2 YYREEE (reference sequence). Trimming at V came to 4 bases and at J to 1 base, leaving 4 bases not matched to a gene. The chain's CDR3 is CASSHKRESYNEQFF. Here the CDR3 DNA reads TGTGCCAGCAGCCACAAGCGGGAGTCCTACAATGAGCAGTTCTTC.

CDR3 sequence: CASSQVGSSYNSPLHF. For the CDR3, the DNA is TGTGCCAGCAGCCAAGTGGGGAGCTCCTATAATTCACCCCTCCACTTT. V usage is TRBV3-1 and J usage is TRBJ1-6; no firm D call. Germline V lookup: CDR1 LGHDT, CDR2 YNNKEL (reference sequence). Trimming stripped 1 base from V and 0 bases from J, with 7 bases between. This CDR3 is 16 amino acids long.

This clonotype was observed at least ten times. The V call is TRBV20-1, the J call TRBJ2-4; D tentatively fits TRBD1 or TRBD2 (6 bases each). The CDR3 consists of 16 residues. Trimming took off 6 bases at V and 2 bases at J, with 20 bases between the two ends. The germline V gene encodes CDR1 DFQATT and CDR2 SNEGSKA (reference sequence). The CDR3 protein is CSAFSLSGAPKNIQYF. The DNA for the CDR3 is TGCAGTGCGTTTTCGCTTTCGGGGGCCCCCAAAAACATTCAGTACTTC.

This clonotype turned up a few times. This chain joins TRBV10-3 and TRBJ1-5; the D gene is possibly TRBD1 (6 bases). The CDR3 runs to 18 residues. V shed 0 bases and J shed 2 bases, with 17 bases lying between them. Germline loops: CDR1 ENHRY, CDR2 SYGVKD. The CDR3 DNA sequence: TGTGCCATCAGTGAGTCGTGGCCCAGGGGATCTGGCAATCAGCCCCAGCATTTT. Translation gives CAISESWPRGSGNQPQHF.

This clonotype was observed a handful of times. The CDR3 here is CSVARESTNEKLFF. CDR3 DNA sequence: TGCAGCGTTGCTCGCGAGTCAACTAATGAAAAACTGTTTTTT. The chain joins TRBV29-1 to TRBJ1-4; no definite D call. Germline V gene sequence: CDR1 SQVTM, CDR2 ANQGSEA. This CDR3 contains 14 residues. V was cut by 4 bases and J by 0 bases, with 9 bases left in between. Combining the CDR3 with reference TRBV29-1 and TRBJ1-4 gives the whole variable domain SAVISQKPSRDICQRGTSLTIQCQVDSQVTMMFWYRQQPGQSLTLIATANQGSEATYESGFVIDKFPISRPNLTFSTLTVSNMSPEDSSIYLCSVARESTNEKLFFGSGTQLSVL.

The chain employs TRBV12-3 or TRBV12-4 and TRBJ2-7, with D perhaps matching TRBD1 (5 bases). This CDR3 region has 15 residues. V was trimmed by 4 bases and J by 3 bases, leaving 16 bases between them. The CDR3 sequence is CASSSPGALYYEQYF. CDR3 nucleotides: TGTGCCAGCAGTTCCCCTGGGGCGCTTTACTACGAGCAGTACTTC.

This clonotype was detected a few times. The chain employs TRBV6-5 and TRBJ1-5, with TRBD1 matching over 7 bases. V shed 5 bases and J 0 bases; nucleotides not matched to a gene: 13. There are 18 residues in the CDR3. The V gene's germline CDR1 is MNHEY and CDR2 SVGAGI. This CDR3 reads CASSATGYPPYSNQPQHF. The CDR3 DNA sequence: TGTGCCAGCAGTGCGACAGGGTACCCCCCGTATAGCAATCAGCCCCAGCATTTT.

This clonotype was seen at least ten times. This chain links TRBV20-1 with TRBJ2-7; D is ambiguous. The CDR3 runs 14 residues. Germline CDR1 DFQATT, CDR2 SNEGSKA (reference sequence). V was pared by 0 bases and J by 0 bases, with 9 bases between. This CDR3 reads CSARERLNSYEQYF. The CDR3 DNA reads as TGCAGTGCTAGAGAAAGGCTTAACTCCTACGAGCAGTACTTC.

The chain employs TRBV6-5 and TRBJ2-3, with TRBD2 identical over 7 bases. CDR3 length: 14 residues. From germline, CDR1 is MNHEY and CDR2 SVGAGI. The V segment lost 0 bases and the J segment 5 bases; nucleotides outside the gene matches: 2. CDR3 sequence reads: CASSYSWGGDTQYF. Written as DNA, the CDR3 is TGTGCCAGCAGTTACTCATGGGGGGGAGATACGCAGTATTTT.

The chain is built from TRBV11-2 and TRBJ1-1, with 12 bases lining up with TRBD1. This CDR3 comprises 16 residues. CDR1 is SGHAT and CDR2 is FQNNGV in the germline V gene. V dropped 3 bases and J dropped 2; count of bases not matched to a gene: 4. The CDR3 region has the DNA TGTGCCAGCAGCTTTACCGGGACAGGGGGCAACACTGAAGCTTTCTTT. Translated: CASSFTGTGGNTEAFF.

In this sample, this clonotype turned up many times. The chain joins TRBV2 to TRBJ2-6; D is unresolved. Trimming cost V 6 bases and J 0 bases, with 6 bases left between them. CDR1 and CDR2 (germline): SNHLY, FYNNEI. The CDR3 totals 14 residues. The DNA for the CDR3 is TGTGCCAGCAGCGGATCCTCTGGGGCCAACGTCCTGACTTTC. This gives the protein CASSGSSGANVLTF.

This clonotype occurred many times. The V and J genes are TRBV10-3 and TRBJ1-6; D not resolved. The germline V gene has CDR1 ENHRY and CDR2 SYGVKD. V was shortened by 6 bases and J by 7 bases, with 10 bases between the two germline ends. The CDR3 sequence is 13 residues long. CDR3 in amino acids: CAISRGGNSPLHF. The CDR3 DNA sequence: TGTGCCATCAGCCGGGGTGGGAATTCACCCCTCCACTTT.

This clonotype was found many times. The rearrangement joins TRBV10-2 to TRBJ1-6, with 8 bases aligning to TRBD1. The CDR3 extends over 17 amino acids. CDR1 and CDR2 from the germline V gene are WSHSY and SAAADI. Germline trimming cut 7 bases from V and 5 bases from J; bases unmatched to any gene: 13. CDR3 sequence (DNA): TGCGCCAGCAATTTAGCCCGCTCAGGGGGCCATAATTCACCCCTCCACTTT. It codes for CASNLARSGGHNSPLHF.

The gene calls are TRBV20-1 and TRBJ2-3; TRBD1 might be the D (6 bases). V lost 6 bases and J lost 8, with 18 bases in between. The CDR3 loop spans 13 amino acids. Germline V gene data show CDR1 as DFQATT and CDR2 as SNEGSKA (reference sequence). As DNA, the CDR3 is TGCAGTGCCCTGCTCAGCACAGGGTCTACGCAGTATTTT. This encodes CSALLSTGSTQYF.

This clonotype was detected ten times or more. J is TRBJ2-5 and V is TRBV7-9; D unresolved. The V end lost 0 bases, the J end lost 5 bases, and 7 bases lay between the germline ends. The germline CDR1 and CDR2 sequences are SEHNR and FQNEAQ (reference sequence). The CDR3 totals 13 residues. CDR3 DNA: TGTGCCAGCAGCTTAGCGGCGTCGGAGACCCAGTACTTC. It yields the protein CASSLAASETQYF.

There are many counts of this clonotype. This chain joins TRBV29-1 and TRBJ2-1, with unresolved D. This CDR3 has 11 amino acids. The V end lost 8 bases, the J end lost 3 bases, and 8 bases lay between the germline ends. Germline values: CDR1 SQVTM, CDR2 ANQGSEA. The CDR3 DNA reads TGCAGCACCGTCAGCTACAATGAGCAGTTCTTC. It codes for CSTVSYNEQFF.

This clonotype came up a few times. The gene calls are TRBV18 and TRBJ1-1; D remains ambiguous. The CDR3 sequence is 14 residues long. Trimming took 6 bases from V and 2 from J, leaving 13 bases between them. Germline-derived CDR1 and CDR2 are KGHSH and LQKENI. The CDR3 DNA follows: TGTGCCAGCTCCTACGTTGCCGGCAACACTGAAGCTTTCTTT. Protein: CASSYVAGNTEAFF.

V is TRBV29-1 and J is TRBJ2-1; TRBD2 aligns across 14 bases. This CDR3 region has 14 residues. Germline V CDR1 and CDR2: SQVTM, ANQGSEA. V was pared by 6 bases and J by 5 bases, with 3 bases of the junction left unmatched. The chain's CDR3 is CSVGTSGSNNEQFF. The CDR3 DNA is TGCAGCGTGGGGACTAGCGGGAGCAACAATGAGCAGTTCTTC.

This clonotype was recorded many times. This sequence joins TRBV7-8 and TRBJ2-7; D may be TRBD1 (5 bases). The V end lost 6 bases, the J end lost 4 bases, and 10 bases lay between the germline ends. Per germline, CDR1 SGHVS and CDR2 FQNEAQ. This CDR3 is built from 12 residues. CDR3 in DNA: TGTGCCAGCAGTCTGAAGGGGTACGAGCAGTACTTC. This codes for CASSLKGYEQYF.